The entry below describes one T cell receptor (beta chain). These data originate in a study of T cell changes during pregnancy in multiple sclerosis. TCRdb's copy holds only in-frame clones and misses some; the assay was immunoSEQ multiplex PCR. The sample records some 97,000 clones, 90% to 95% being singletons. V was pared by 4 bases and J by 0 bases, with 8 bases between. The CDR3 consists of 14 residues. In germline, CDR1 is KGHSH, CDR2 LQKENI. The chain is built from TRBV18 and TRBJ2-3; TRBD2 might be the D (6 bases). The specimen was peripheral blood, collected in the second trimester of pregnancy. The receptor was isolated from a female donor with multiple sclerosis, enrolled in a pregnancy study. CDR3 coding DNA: TGTGCCAGCTCACGGACTACTAGCACAGATACGCAGTATTTT. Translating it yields CASSRTTSTDTQYF.